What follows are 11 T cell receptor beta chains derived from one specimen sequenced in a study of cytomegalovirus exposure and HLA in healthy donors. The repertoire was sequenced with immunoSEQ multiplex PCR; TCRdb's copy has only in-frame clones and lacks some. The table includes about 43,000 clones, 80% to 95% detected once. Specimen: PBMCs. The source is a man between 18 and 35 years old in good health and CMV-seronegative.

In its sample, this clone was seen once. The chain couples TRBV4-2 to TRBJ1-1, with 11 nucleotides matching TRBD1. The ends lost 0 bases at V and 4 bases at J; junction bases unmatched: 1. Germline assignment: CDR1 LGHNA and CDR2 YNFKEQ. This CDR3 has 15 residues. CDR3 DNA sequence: TGTGCCAGCAGCCAAGAGGGGACAGGGGGCACTGAAGCTTTCTTT. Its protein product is CASSQEGTGGTEAFF.

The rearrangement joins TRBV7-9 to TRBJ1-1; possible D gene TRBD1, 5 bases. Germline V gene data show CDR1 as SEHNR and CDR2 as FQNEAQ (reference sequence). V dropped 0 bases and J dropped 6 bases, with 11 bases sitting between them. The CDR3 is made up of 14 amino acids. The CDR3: CASSLAQGKAEAFF. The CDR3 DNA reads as TGTGCCAGCAGCTTAGCGCAGGGAAAGGCTGAAGCTTTCTTT. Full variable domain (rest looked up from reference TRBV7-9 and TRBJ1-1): DTGVSQNPRHKITKRGQNVTFRCDPISEHNRLYWYRQTLGQGPEFLTYFQNEAQLEKSRLLSDRFSAERPKGSFSTLEIQRTEQGDSAMYLCASSLAQGKAEAFFGQGTRLTVV.

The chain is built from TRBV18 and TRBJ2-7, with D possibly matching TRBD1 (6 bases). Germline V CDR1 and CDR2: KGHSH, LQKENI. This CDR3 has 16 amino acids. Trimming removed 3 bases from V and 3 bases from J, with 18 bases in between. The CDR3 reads CASSPPPGQIGYEQYF. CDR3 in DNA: TGTGCCAGCTCACCCCCACCGGGACAAATTGGCTACGAGCAGTACTTC.

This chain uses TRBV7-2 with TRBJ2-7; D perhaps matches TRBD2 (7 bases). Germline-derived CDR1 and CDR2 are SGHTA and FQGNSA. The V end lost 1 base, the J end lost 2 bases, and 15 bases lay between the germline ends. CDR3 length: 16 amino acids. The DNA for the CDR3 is TGTGCCAGCAGCTTAGGCGTGGGGGGGCCACCCTACGAGCAGTACTTC. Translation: CASSLGVGGPPYEQYF.

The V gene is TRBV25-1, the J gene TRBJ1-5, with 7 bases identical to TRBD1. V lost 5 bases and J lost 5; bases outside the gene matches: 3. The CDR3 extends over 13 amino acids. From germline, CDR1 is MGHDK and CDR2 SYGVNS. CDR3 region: CASSRTGDQPQHF. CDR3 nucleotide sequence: TGTGCCAGCAGTCGGACAGGAGATCAGCCCCAGCATTTT.

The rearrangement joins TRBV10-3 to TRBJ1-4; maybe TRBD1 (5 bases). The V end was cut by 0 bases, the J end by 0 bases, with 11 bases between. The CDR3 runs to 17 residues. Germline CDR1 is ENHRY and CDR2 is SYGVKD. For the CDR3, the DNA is TGTGCCATCAGTGAGTCGCGGGGGATAACAACTAATGAAAAACTGTTTTTT. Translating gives CAISESRGITTNEKLFF.

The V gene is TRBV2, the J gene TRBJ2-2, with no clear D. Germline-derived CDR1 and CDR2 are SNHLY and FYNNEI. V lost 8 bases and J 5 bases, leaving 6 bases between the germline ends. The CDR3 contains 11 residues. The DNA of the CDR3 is TGTGCCAGCGGCCGAACCGGGGAGCTGTTTTTT. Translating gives CASGRTGELFF.

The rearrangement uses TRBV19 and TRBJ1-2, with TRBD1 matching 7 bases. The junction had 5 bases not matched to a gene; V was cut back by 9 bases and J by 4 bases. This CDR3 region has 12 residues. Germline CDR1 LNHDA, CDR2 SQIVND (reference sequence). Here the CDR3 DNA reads TGTGCCAGCGCGACAGGGATCTATGGCTACACCTTC. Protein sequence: CASATGIYGYTF.

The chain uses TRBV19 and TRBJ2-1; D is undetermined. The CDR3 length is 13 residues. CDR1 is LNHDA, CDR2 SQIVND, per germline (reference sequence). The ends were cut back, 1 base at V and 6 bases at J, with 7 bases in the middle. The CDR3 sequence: CASSIVSGNEQFF. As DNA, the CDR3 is TGTGCCAGTAGTATAGTGTCGGGCAATGAGCAGTTCTTC.

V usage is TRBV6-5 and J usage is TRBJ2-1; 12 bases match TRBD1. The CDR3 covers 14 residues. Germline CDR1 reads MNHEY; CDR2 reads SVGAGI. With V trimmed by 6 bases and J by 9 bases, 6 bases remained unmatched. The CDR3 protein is CASSPGQGAREQFF. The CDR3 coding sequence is TGTGCCAGCAGCCCGGGACAGGGGGCACGTGAGCAGTTCTTC.

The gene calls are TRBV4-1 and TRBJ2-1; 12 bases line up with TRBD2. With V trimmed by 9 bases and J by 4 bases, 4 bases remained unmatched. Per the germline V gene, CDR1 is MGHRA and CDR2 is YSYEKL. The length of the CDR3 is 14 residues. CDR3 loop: CASQLAGGYNEQFF. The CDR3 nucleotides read TGCGCCAGTCAACTAGCGGGGGGATACAATGAGCAGTTCTTC.